These T cell receptor beta chains were read from a single sample in a study of blood T cell repertoires in COVID-19. Measured with immunoSEQ multiplex PCR; TCRdb has only the in-frame clones, and not every one. The sample has under 95,000 clones, 70% to 90% seen once. Specimen: peripheral blood. These receptors were taken from a human donor in a cohort sampled during active COVID-19. CDR3s include the opening cysteine and the closing phenylalanine or tryptophan.

v_call: TRBV19
j_call: TRBJ2-3
cdr3_aa: CASSAQGADTQYF

v_call: TRBV5-4
j_call: TRBJ1-2
cdr3_aa: CASSLPTGGHGYTF

v_call: TRBV6-1
j_call: TRBJ2-2
cdr3_aa: CASSEAPGAGELFF

v_call: TRBV19
j_call: TRBJ2-4
cdr3_aa: CASSSGTGTAKNIQYF

v_call: TRBV6-5
j_call: TRBJ2-1
cdr3_aa: CASSTGDPYNEQFF

v_call: TRBV19
j_call: TRBJ2-1
cdr3_aa: CASSIGTSGSYEQFF

v_call: TRBV6-1
j_call: TRBJ2-1
cdr3_aa: CASSEAQDRDNEQFF

v_call: TRBV3-1/TRBV3-2
j_call: TRBJ2-5
cdr3_aa: CASSQVVTTQETQYF

v_call: TRBV5-5
j_call: TRBJ2-7
cdr3_aa: CASSTRPGLEIYEQYF

v_call: TRBV11-2
j_call: TRBJ1-2
cdr3_aa: CASSSKGTGMYNYGYTF

v_call: TRBV3-1/TRBV3-2
j_call: TRBJ2-1
cdr3_aa: CASSFGTGGRDHEQFF